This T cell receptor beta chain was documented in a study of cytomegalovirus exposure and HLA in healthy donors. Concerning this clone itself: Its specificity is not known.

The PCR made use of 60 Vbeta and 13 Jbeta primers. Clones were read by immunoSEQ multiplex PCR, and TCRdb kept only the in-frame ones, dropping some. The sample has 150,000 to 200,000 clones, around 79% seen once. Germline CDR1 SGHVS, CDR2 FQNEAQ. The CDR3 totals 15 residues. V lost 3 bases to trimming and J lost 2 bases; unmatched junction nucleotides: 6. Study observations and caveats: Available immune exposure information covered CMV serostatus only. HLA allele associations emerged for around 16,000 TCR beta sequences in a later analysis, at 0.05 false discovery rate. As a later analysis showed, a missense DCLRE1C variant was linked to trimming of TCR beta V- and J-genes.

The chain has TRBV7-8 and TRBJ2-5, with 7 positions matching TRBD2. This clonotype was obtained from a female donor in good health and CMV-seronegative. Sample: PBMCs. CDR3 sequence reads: CASSFGTTPQETQYF. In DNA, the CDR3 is TGTGCCAGCAGCTTCGGGACTACACCTCAAGAGACCCAGTACTTC.